A selection of T cell receptor beta chains follows, all from one sample in a study of beta chain features in type 1 diabetes. TCRdb's copy holds only in-frame clones and misses some; the assay was immunoSEQ multiplex PCR. The profile shows some 300,000 clones, about 8.5% of them singletons. Sequenced: central memory CD4+ T cells from blood. Receptors originate from a woman in her late teens or twenties in good health. CDR3s include the opening cysteine and the closing phenylalanine or tryptophan. The D gene is left open where the match is weak. A clone size is listed for some rows: how often the clone was seen (once, few, many), or a class if it is expanded.

NA	12	TRBJ1-5	NA	TRBV30	TGTGCCTGGAGTGTACTGAGTCAGCCCCAGCATTTT	CAWSVLSQPQHF
TRBD1	14	TRBJ1-5	few	TRBV5-6	TGTGCCAGCAGCTACCGGGACAGGACTCAGCCCCAGCATTTT	CASSYRDRTQPQHF
NA	11	TRBJ1-1	NA	TRBV20-1	TGCAGTGCTGGGGACTGGAAGGTAGCTTTCTTT	CSAGDWKVAFF
NA	11	TRBJ2-5	few	TRBV2	TGTGCCAGCAGTTACGGGGAGACCCAGTACTTC	CASSYGETQYF
NA	14	TRBJ2-3	NA	TRBV7-2	TGTGCCAGCAGCCCTGGACTCAGCACAGATACGCAGTATTTT	CASSPGLSTDTQYF
NA	14	TRBJ1-2	NA	TRBV4-3	TGCGCCAGCAGCCTCCAAAATGGGGACTATGGCTACACCTTC	CASSLQNGDYGYTF
NA	12	TRBJ2-2	NA	TRBV2	TGTGCCAGCAGGCATAACACCGGGGAGCTGTTTTTT	CASRHNTGELFF
TRBD2	15	TRBJ2-3	NA	TRBV7-2	TGTGCCAGCAGCCTGGGACTAGCGGGATTGGCTACGCAGTATTTT	CASSLGLAGLATQYF
NA	14	TRBJ1-6	few	TRBV6-5	TGTGCCAGCAGTAACGGACGGTCTAATTCGCCCCTCCACTTT	CASSNGRSNSPLHF
NA	11	TRBJ2-2	many	TRBV2	TGTGCCAGCAGTCGAGCCGGGGAGCTGTTTTTT	CASSRAGELFF
NA	17	TRBJ2-4	few	TRBV11-2	TGTGCCAGCAGCTTAGAGGAAGGGAGAGTAGCCAAAAACATTCAGTACTTC	CASSLEEGRVAKNIQYF
NA	14	TRBJ1-2	NA	TRBV27	TGTGCCAGCAGAACCCCGGGACGGCCCTATGGCTACACCTTC	CASRTPGRPYGYTF
TRBD2	18	TRBJ2-3	few	TRBV4-3	TGCGCCAGCAGCCAAGAGAGTATAGCGGGGAGTGTGACAGATACGCAGTATTTT	CASSQESIAGSVTDTQYF
NA	15	TRBJ1-6	NA	TRBV4-2	TGTGCCAGCAGCCAAGAATGGGGTCGTAAGTCACCCCTCCACTTT	CASSQEWGRKSPLHF
NA	14	TRBJ2-1	NA	TRBV7-9	TGTGCCAGCAGCTTATTGGGCACGGACAATGAGCAGTTCTTC	CASSLLGTDNEQFF
NA	15	TRBJ1-2	NA	TRBV14	TGTGCCAGCAGCCCCAAACTTGCAGGGTACTATGGCTACACCTTC	CASSPKLAGYYGYTF
NA	14	TRBJ2-7	NA	TRBV6-5	TGTGCCAGCAGGAAATCACTAGGATCCTACGAGCAGTACTTC	CASRKSLGSYEQYF
TRBD1	16	TRBJ2-7	NA	TRBV9	TGTGCCAGCAGCGTAGCCGCCCGAACAGGGGACTACGAGCAGTACTTC	CASSVAARTGDYEQYF
NA	15	TRBJ2-1	few	TRBV14	TGTGCCAGCAGCCATATAGCTAGTCGGGTCAATGAGCAGTTCTTC	CASSHIASRVNEQFF
NA	12	TRBJ1-1	few	TRBV29-1	TGCAGCGTTGCCGCGAGAAGGGCTGAAGCTTTCTTT	CSVAARRAEAFF
TRBD2	15	TRBJ2-3	few	TRBV19	TGTGCCAGTACAGCGGGGGACACTAGCACAGATACGCAGTATTTT	CASTAGDTSTDTQYF
TRBD1	13	TRBJ1-2	NA	TRBV19	TGTGCCAGTAGTACGGACAGGATGAAGGGCTACACCTTC	CASSTDRMKGYTF
TRBD1	14	TRBJ1-3	once	TRBV7-6	TGTGCCAGCAGCTCACCGGGACAGGGAAACACCATATATTTT	CASSSPGQGNTIYF
NA	12	TRBJ2-5	few	TRBV2	TGTGCCAGCAGTGAAAGGGTAGAGACCCAGTACTTC	CASSERVETQYF
NA	14	TRBJ1-3	NA	TRBV27	TGTGCCACCAAGGGACGGGCGAGTGGAAACACCATATATTTT	CATKGRASGNTIYF
NA	13	TRBJ1-5	once	TRBV7-2	TGTGCCAGCAGCTTAGCTACCAATCAGCCCCAGCATTTT	CASSLATNQPQHF
NA	13	TRBJ2-1	NA	TRBV5-1	TGCGCCAGCAGTTCGCAGGGGATCAATGAGCAGTTCTTC	CASSSQGINEQFF
TRBD2	16	TRBJ2-1	NA	TRBV2	TGTGCCAGCAGTTTTTTAGCGGGGAGCTCCTACAATGAGCAGTTCTTC	CASSFLAGSSYNEQFF
TRBD2	16	TRBJ2-1	few	TRBV7-8	TGTGCCAGCATCATTGGGCGGGGGGTTACCTACAATGAGCAGTTCTTC	CASIIGRGVTYNEQFF
TRBD1	15	TRBJ2-3	few	TRBV7-9	TGTGCCAGCAGCATACGGACAGGGCGGACAGATACGCAGTATTTT	CASSIRTGRTDTQYF
NA	14	TRBJ2-1	NA	TRBV4-1	TGCGCCAGCAGGTCTTTTAGCTCCTACAATGAGCAGTTCTTC	CASRSFSSYNEQFF
NA	15	TRBJ2-3	few	TRBV19	TGTGCCAGTAGTATTACCCCCTCTGGTTCGAATACGCAGTATTTT	CASSITPSGSNTQYF
NA	13	TRBJ1-6	few	TRBV29-1	TGCAGCGTTCGGGGGGGGGATAATTCACCCCTCCACTTT	CSVRGGDNSPLHF
NA	14	TRBJ2-4	NA	TRBV4-3	TGCGCCACCCCAGACGCGGAAGTCAAAAACATTCAGTACTTC	CATPDAEVKNIQYF
TRBD2	13	TRBJ2-7	NA	TRBV11-2	TGTGCCAGCAGCCCGGGAGGGATCTACGAGCAGTACTTC	CASSPGGIYEQYF
NA	13	TRBJ2-1	few	TRBV7-8	TGTGCCAGCAGCTTAGCCGGGGGCGATGAGCAGTTCTTC	CASSLAGGDEQFF
NA	15	TRBJ2-2	NA	TRBV7-3	TGTGCCAGCAGCTTAACCCCGGCGGACACCGGGGAGCTGTTTTTT	CASSLTPADTGELFF